This T cell receptor (beta chain) was identified in a study of cytotoxic CD8 clonotypes in ibrutinib-treated CLL. Whole-study context: Investigators reported some 25 partial and 2 complete responses; after median about six years, roughly 14 patients remained remitted and approximately twelve progressed.

The data were produced by immunoSEQ multiplex PCR, yet TCRdb's version contains in-frame clones alone and is incomplete. The table lists fewer than 400,000 clones, 67% of them singletons. With V trimmed by 4 bases and J by 0 bases, 12 bases remained unmatched. CDR1 KGHSH and CDR2 LQKENI come from the germline V gene. This CDR3 region has 20 residues. J is TRBJ2-6 and V is TRBV18; 10 nucleotides agree with TRBD1. The receptor comes from a human donor with chronic lymphocytic leukemia. The source material was PBMCs, sampled after 36 months of ibrutinib treatment. CDR3 sequence (DNA): TGTGCCAGCTCACGAAAGGTTTCGGGACAGGGGAGCTCTGGGGCCAACGTCCTGACTTTC. It is translated as CASSRKVSGQGSSGANVLTF.